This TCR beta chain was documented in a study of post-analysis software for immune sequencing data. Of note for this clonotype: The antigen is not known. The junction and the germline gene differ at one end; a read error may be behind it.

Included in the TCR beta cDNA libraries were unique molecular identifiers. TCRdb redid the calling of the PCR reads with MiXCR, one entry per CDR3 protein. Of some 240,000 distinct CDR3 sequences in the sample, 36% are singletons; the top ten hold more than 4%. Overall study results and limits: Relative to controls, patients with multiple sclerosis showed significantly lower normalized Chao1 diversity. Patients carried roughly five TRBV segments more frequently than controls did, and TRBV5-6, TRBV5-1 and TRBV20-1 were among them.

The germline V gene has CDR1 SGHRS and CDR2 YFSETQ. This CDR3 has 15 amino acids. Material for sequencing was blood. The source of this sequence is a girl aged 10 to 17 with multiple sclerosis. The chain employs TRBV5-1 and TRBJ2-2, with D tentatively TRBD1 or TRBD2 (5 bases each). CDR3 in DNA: TGCACCAGCAGCCCCTCGAGGGGAAACACCGGGGAGCTGTTTTTT. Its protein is CTSSPSRGNTGELFF.